One and the same sample provided the 13 T cell receptor beta chains below, sequenced in a study of T cell responses to AZD1222 COVID-19 vaccine. Assay: immunoSEQ multiplex PCR; the TCRdb copy retains only in-frame clones and omits some. Of approximately 90,000 clones in the sample, approximately 92% were seen once. The sample here was peripheral blood, taken on day 0 of AZD1222 vaccination. Receptor source: an adult in good health.

This clone was detected once. V and J are TRBV4-3 and TRBJ1-2; D is perhaps TRBD1 (5 bases). The length of the CDR3 is 15 residues. Trimming took 0 bases from V and 2 from J, leaving 10 bases between them. Germline CDR1 is LGHNA and CDR2 is YSLEER. DNA of the CDR3: TGCGCCAGCAGCCAAGATCAGGGACGGAACTATGGCTACACCTTC. Protein sequence: CASSQDQGRNYGYTF.

The chain couples TRBV6-1 to TRBJ2-6; the D gene is possibly TRBD1 (5 bases). The CDR3 runs to 17 residues. V was pared by 0 bases and J by 2 bases, with 11 bases between. Germline V gives CDR1 MNHNS, CDR2 SASEGT. For the CDR3, the DNA is TGTGCCAGCAGTGAAGCGTTGTTAGGGGCTGGGGCCAACGTCCTGACTTTC. Its protein product is CASSEALLGAGANVLTF.

This clone has just one count. This chain uses TRBV18 with TRBJ2-6; no firm D call. Germline V gene lookup returns CDR1 KGHSH and CDR2 LQKENI. The V end was cut by 8 bases, the J end by 0 bases, with 8 bases between. CDR3 length equals 14 residues. CDR3 residues: CASRTSSGANVLTF. The CDR3 nucleotides read TGTGCCAGCCGGACGAGCTCTGGGGCCAACGTCCTGACTTTC.

V gene TRBV24-1 combines with J gene TRBJ2-7; D gene unclear. CDR3 size: 13 residues. Germline loops: CDR1 KGHDR, CDR2 SFDVKD. V was trimmed by 3 bases and J by 4 bases, leaving 9 bases between them. In nucleotides, the CDR3 is TGTGCCACCAGTGATGGCCCCTCTTACGAGCAGTACTTC. This gives the protein CATSDGPSYEQYF.

This sequence joins TRBV29-1 and TRBJ2-1, with D possibly being TRBD2 (5 bases). The ends were cut back, 4 bases at V and 7 bases at J, with 8 bases in the middle. CDR1 SQVTM and CDR2 ANQGSEA come from the germline V gene. This CDR3 has 11 residues. The CDR3 loop reads CSVAVANEQFF. The CDR3 region has the DNA TGCAGCGTTGCGGTAGCGAATGAGCAGTTCTTC.

The CDR3 region is CASSLLGEKLFF. The CDR3 DNA reads TGTGCCAGCAGTTTGTTGGGGGAAAAACTGTTTTTT. The V call is TRBV12-3 or TRBV12-4, the J call TRBJ1-4; D gene uncertain. Between the trimmed V and J ends, which lost 3 bases and 8 bases, there was a span of 7 bases. The CDR3 totals 12 residues.

The V gene is TRBV7-9, the J gene TRBJ1-5; D unresolved. The V end was cut by 5 bases, the J end by 6 bases, with 8 bases between. The CDR3 covers 12 residues. Germline V lookup: CDR1 SEHNR, CDR2 FQNEAQ (reference sequence). The CDR3 region has the DNA TGTGCCAGCAGCGAAGGGAGTCAGCCCCAGCATTTT. Protein sequence: CASSEGSQPQHF.

The chain links TRBV19 to TRBJ2-2; 9 nucleotides agree with TRBD2. Trimming removed 9 bases from V and 4 bases from J; junction bases left unmatched: 9. Germline values: CDR1 LNHDA, CDR2 SQIVND (reference sequence). The CDR3 has 15 residues. The CDR3 loop reads CASESMGLATGELFF. CDR3 coding DNA: TGTGCCAGCGAATCCATGGGACTAGCCACCGGGGAGCTGTTTTTT.

The chain combines TRBV9 with TRBJ1-5; D is perhaps TRBD1 (5 bases). CDR3 length: 14 residues. The V end lost 0 bases, the J end lost 5 bases, and 9 bases lay between the germline ends. Germline V gene data show CDR1 as SGDLS and CDR2 as YYNGEE. CDR3 amino acids: CASSVADSYQPQHF. CDR3 in DNA: TGTGCCAGCAGCGTAGCCGACAGCTATCAGCCCCAGCATTTT.

The chain uses TRBV7-3 and TRBJ2-3; D ambiguous. The CDR3 totals 11 residues. Germline loops: CDR1 SGHTA, CDR2 FQGTGA. Trimming removed 0 bases from V and 6 bases from J, with 1 base in between. Here the CDR3 DNA reads TGTGCCAGCAGCTTAACGGATACGCAGTATTTT. The encoded protein is CASSLTDTQYF.

The J gene is TRBJ1-2, the V gene TRBV19; D remains ambiguous. Germline V lookup: CDR1 LNHDA, CDR2 SQIVND (reference sequence). V lost 4 bases and J 1 base, leaving 13 bases between the germline ends. The CDR3 has 15 residues. As DNA, the CDR3 is TGTGCCAGTAGTAGGTTGAACACTGGTAACTATGGCTACACCTTC. Protein sequence: CASSRLNTGNYGYTF.

This clone has just one count. This chain joins TRBV11-2 and TRBJ2-7; D is undetermined. The CDR3 contains 11 residues. V lost 2 bases, J lost 5 bases, and 4 bases lay in between. CDR1 is SGHAT, CDR2 FQNNGV, per germline. The CDR3 protein is CASSLPHEQYF. The CDR3 bases are TGTGCCAGCAGCTTACCGCACGAGCAGTACTTC.

The rearrangement links TRBV28 to TRBJ2-3; maybe TRBD2 (6 bases). Trimming shortened V by 5 bases and J by 2 bases, and 23 bases separated the two germline ends. The CDR3 is 18 amino acids. The germline CDR1 and CDR2 sequences are MDHEN and SYDVKM. Here the CDR3 DNA reads TGTGCCAGCAGTCTAGGGACCCGACTAGAGGCGTACACAGATACGCAGTATTTT. It specifies CASSLGTRLEAYTDTQYF.